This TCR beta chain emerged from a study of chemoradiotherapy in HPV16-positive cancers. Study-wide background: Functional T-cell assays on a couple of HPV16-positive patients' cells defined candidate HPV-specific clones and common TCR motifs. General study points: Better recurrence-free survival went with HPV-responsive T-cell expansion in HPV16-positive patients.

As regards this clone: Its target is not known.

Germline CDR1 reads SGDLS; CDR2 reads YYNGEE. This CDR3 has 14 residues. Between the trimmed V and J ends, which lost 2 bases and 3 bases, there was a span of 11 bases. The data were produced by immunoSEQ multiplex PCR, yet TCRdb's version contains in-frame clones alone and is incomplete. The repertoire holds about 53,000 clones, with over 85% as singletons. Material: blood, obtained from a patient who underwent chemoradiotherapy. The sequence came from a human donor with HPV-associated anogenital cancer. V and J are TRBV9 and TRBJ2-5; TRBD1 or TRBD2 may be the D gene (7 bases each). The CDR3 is CASSVGGTEETQYF. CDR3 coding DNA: TGTGCCAGCAGCGTGGGGGGGACAGAAGAGACCCAGTACTTC.